Described below is a single T cell receptor (beta chain) sequence and its context. The antigen remains undetermined. These data come from a study of radiation and T cells in renal cell carcinoma. Across the study: Nephrectomy followed 15 Gy stereotactic body radiation by 4 weeks.

Findings and caveats of the study: Pretreatment tumor biopsies were lacking, so baseline clonotypes are unknown.

CDR3 length: 14 residues. V lost 7 bases and J lost 3; bases outside the gene matches: 9. Germline CDR1 and CDR2: SGHTA and FQGNSA. The time point is: baseline pretreatment blood. Regarding treatment: 15 Gy SBRT to primary tumor, nephrectomy 4 weeks later. Serial blood draws occurred at baseline and 2 and 4 weeks post-SBRT. The patient's renal cell carcinoma had clear cell pathology. Profiling relied on immunoSEQ multiplex PCR, and the TCRdb table lists in-frame clones only, not all of them. The table includes about 140,000 clones, approximately 87% detected once. The sequencing used blood, collected from a patient whose treatment included radiotherapy and nephrectomy. The chain uses TRBV7-2 and TRBJ2-7; 7 bases agree with TRBD2. The clonotype originates from a woman aged 50 to 60 with renal cell carcinoma. CDR3 DNA: TGTGCCAGCACCCTCGGGACTATATACTACGAGCAGTACTTC. Amino acid sequence: CASTLGTIYYEQYF.